This T cell receptor (beta chain) was recorded in a study of circulating CD8 cells and anti-PD-1 response in melanoma. Study at large: Of about 13 patients, seven got anti-PD-1 first and six had prior therapy. The study, taken as a whole, reports: Expanded sorted subsets were checked for tumor reactivity using peptides. PD-1 and DPOS subsets showed similar, higher clonality than DNEG.

Each library started from around 15 ng of total RNA using the QIAseq Immune Repertoire TCR panel. TCRdb re-called the reads through MiXCR, storing one row per CDR3 protein. The sample holds some 560 distinct CDR3 sequences, around 8% seen once. By share of the sample, this clonotype is medium-sized. Its antigen is undetermined. From live CD3+CD8+TCRalphabeta+ cells, four PD-1 and/or TIGIT subsets were sorted. This TCR was recovered from a human donor with melanoma. The sample here was CD8+ T cells from PBMCs, taken at baseline or after one month of anti-PD-1 therapy (not recorded which).

Written as DNA, the CDR3 is TGTGCCAGCAGCTTAATACTGGGAGATACGCAGTATTTT. Residues: CASSLILGDTQYF. The chain has TRBV7-3 and TRBJ2-3; D gene uncertain. V shed 1 base and J shed 5 bases, with 7 bases lying between them. The CDR3 covers 13 residues. Germline V gene lookup returns CDR1 SGHTA and CDR2 FQGTGA.